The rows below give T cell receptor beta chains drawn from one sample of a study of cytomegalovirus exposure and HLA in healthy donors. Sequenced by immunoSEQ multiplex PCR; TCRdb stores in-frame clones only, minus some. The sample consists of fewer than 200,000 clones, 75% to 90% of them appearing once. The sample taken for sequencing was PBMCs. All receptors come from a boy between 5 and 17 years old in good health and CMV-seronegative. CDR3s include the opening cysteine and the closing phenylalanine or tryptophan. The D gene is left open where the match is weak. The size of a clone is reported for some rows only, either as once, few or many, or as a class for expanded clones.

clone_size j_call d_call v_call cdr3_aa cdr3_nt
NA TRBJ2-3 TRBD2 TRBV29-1 CSVEGRVGTDTQYF TGCAGCGTTGAGGGGAGGGTTGGCACAGATACGCAGTATTTT
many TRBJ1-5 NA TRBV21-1 CDGASNQPQHF TGTGATGGTGCGAGCAATCAGCCCCAGCATTTT
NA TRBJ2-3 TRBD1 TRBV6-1 CASSEARGGADTQYF TGTGCCAGCAGTGAAGCGCGAGGGGGCGCGGATACGCAGTATTTT
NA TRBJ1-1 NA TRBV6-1 CASSEAPQGAKAEAFF TGTGCCAGCAGTGAAGCCCCCCAGGGTGCGAAGGCTGAAGCTTTCTTT
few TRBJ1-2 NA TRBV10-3 CAIKGMGSDGYTF TGTGCCATCAAGGGGATGGGGTCCGATGGCTACACCTTC
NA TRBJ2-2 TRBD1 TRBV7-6 CASSGTGENTGELFF TGTGCCAGCAGCGGGACAGGGGAGAACACCGGGGAGCTGTTTTTT
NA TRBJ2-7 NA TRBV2 CASCRDSAYEQYF TGTGCCAGCTGCCGGGACTCAGCCTACGAGCAGTACTTC
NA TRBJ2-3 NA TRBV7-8 CASSLVLAASTDTQYF TGTGCCAGCAGCTTAGTTTTAGCGGCTAGCACAGATACGCAGTATTTT
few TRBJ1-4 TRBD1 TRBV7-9 CASSGGTGRNEKLFF TGTGCCAGCAGCGGAGGGACAGGCCGCAATGAAAAACTGTTTTTT
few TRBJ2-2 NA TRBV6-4 CASSDSTNTGELFF TGTGCCAGCAGTGACTCGACAAACACCGGGGAGCTGTTTTTT
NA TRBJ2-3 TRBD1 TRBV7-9 CASSSDRGVTDTQYF TGTGCCAGCAGCTCAGACAGGGGAGTAACAGATACGCAGTATTTT
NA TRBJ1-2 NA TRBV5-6 CASSFGQGQGNTF TGTGCCAGCAGCTTTGGGCAGGGGCAGGGCAACACCTTC
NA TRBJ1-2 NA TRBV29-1 CSVATAGSSNYGYTF TGCAGCGTTGCCACGGCAGGGTCCTCTAACTATGGCTACACCTTC
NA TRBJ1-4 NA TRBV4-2 CASSHDPGETNEKLFF TGTGCCAGCAGCCACGACCCGGGGGAAACTAATGAAAAACTGTTTTTT
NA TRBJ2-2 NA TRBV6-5 CASSYRQGGGTGELFF TGTGCCAGCAGTTACCGTCAAGGGGGGGGCACCGGGGAGCTGTTTTTT
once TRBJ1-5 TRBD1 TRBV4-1 CASSQGPWAGGMGQPQHF TGCGCCAGCAGCCAGGGGCCCTGGGCAGGGGGAATGGGTCAGCCCCAGCATTTT
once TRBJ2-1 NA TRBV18 CASSSLPSVWIVGDEQFF TGTGCCAGCTCATCCCTCCCTTCAGTGTGGATCGTCGGGGATGAGCAGTTCTTC
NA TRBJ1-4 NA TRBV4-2 CASSQAGRGTGPNEKLFF TGTGCCAGCAGCCAGGCGGGGCGGGGGACGGGACCGAATGAAAAACTGTTTTTT
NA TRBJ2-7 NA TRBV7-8 CASSLDNPPHEQYF TGTGCCAGCAGCTTAGATAATCCGCCCCACGAGCAGTACTTC
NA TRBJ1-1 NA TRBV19 CASSPYLDGQIPTEAFF TGTGCCAGTAGTCCCTACTTGGATGGGCAGATACCCACTGAAGCTTTCTTT
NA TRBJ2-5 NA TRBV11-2 CASSFGGGGETQYF TGTGCCAGCAGCTTCGGGGGTGGGGGAGAGACCCAGTACTTC
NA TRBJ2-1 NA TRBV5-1 CASSLEAGLHREQFF TGCGCCAGCAGCTTGGAGGCGGGATTGCATCGTGAGCAGTTCTTC
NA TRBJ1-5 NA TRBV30 CAWSSGSGQPQHF TGTGCCTGGAGTTCGGGGAGTGGGCAGCCCCAGCATTTT
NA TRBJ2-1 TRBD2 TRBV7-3 CASSLTMTSGRNEQFF TGTGCCAGCAGCTTAACTATGACTAGCGGGAGAAATGAGCAGTTCTTC
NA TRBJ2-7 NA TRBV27 CASSLPGRDEQYF TGTGCCAGCAGTTTACCTGGGCGAGACGAGCAGTACTTC
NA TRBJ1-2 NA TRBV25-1 CASSDVGDPERYTF TGTGCCAGCAGTGATGTGGGAGACCCAGAGAGATACACCTTC
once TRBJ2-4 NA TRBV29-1 CSVEKGAPRGSKNIQYF TGCAGCGTTGAAAAGGGGGCCCCCCGGGGGTCCAAAAACATTCAGTACTTC
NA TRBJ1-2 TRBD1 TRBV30 CAWGTGMGYTF TGTGCCTGGGGGACAGGGATGGGCTACACCTTC